Below, 6 T cell receptor beta chains from the same sample are listed, as sequenced in a study of metastatic and nonmetastatic thyroid tumors. With MiXCR, TCRdb called clones anew from the PCR reads. The top ten clones hold approximately 22% of a sample with approximately 17,000 clones, under 30% of them seen once. No treatment of any kind had been given to any patient before thyroid surgery. The sequenced sample was tumor tissue. Source of these receptors: a female donor with papillary thyroid cancer or a benign thyroid nodule (not recorded which). Some clones in this sample may be carry-over from other donors' samples.

This clone has ten or more counts. This specimen includes other DNA sequences encoding the same CDR3. This chain links TRBV19 with TRBJ1-5, with TRBD1 as a possible D gene (5 bases). The germline V gene encodes CDR1 LNHDA and CDR2 SQIVND (reference sequence). CDR3 length: 14 amino acids. V was trimmed by 5 bases and J by 5 bases, leaving 13 bases between them. This CDR3 reads CASSRGASHQPQHF. The CDR3 nucleotides read TGTGCCAGTAGTCGTGGGGCGTCCCATCAGCCCCAGCATTTT.

There are a few counts of this clone. The chain has TRBV6-1 and TRBJ2-2; 11 positions agree with TRBD2. Germline CDR1 is MNHNS and CDR2 is SASEGT. The J segment lost 3 bases and the V segment lost 6 bases, leaving 3 bases of the junction unmatched. The CDR3 consists of 15 residues. CDR3 sequence (DNA): TGTGCCAGCAGGATAGCGGGGGGGGACACCGGGGAGCTGTTTTTT. It encodes CASRIAGGDTGELFF.

At least ten counts were recorded for this clone. This rearrangement joins TRBV19 to TRBJ1-6; a possible D gene is TRBD1 (5 bases). The ends were cut back, 5 bases at V and 5 bases at J, with 16 bases in the middle. Germline CDR1 reads LNHDA; CDR2 reads SQIVND (reference sequence). The CDR3 runs to 16 residues. The DNA of the CDR3 is TGTGCCAGTAGTCCGGGACCGGAAACGAATAATTCACCCCTCCACTTT. Residues: CASSPGPETNNSPLHF.

Ten or more counts support this clone. The chain has TRBV20-1 and TRBJ1-2, with D maybe TRBD1 (5 bases). Germline V gene lookup returns CDR1 DFQATT and CDR2 SNEGSKA (reference sequence). Trimming stripped 0 bases from V and 4 bases from J, with 15 bases between. CDR3 size: 15 residues. CDR3 DNA: TGCAGTGCTAGAGAACCCGGGGGGAGACTCTATGGCTACACCTTC. Protein: CSAREPGGRLYGYTF.

The sample holds many counts of this clone. The rearrangement joins TRBV11-2 to TRBJ1-5; a weak D match, TRBD1 (5 bases). This CDR3 comprises 14 residues. V lost 3 bases to trimming and J lost 3 bases, with 9 bases between them. Germline CDR1 and CDR2: SGHAT and FQNNGV. The CDR3 region is CASSFGALNQPQHF. The CDR3 region has the DNA TGTGCCAGCAGCTTCGGGGCTCTCAATCAGCCCCAGCATTTT.

The V and J genes are TRBV20-1 and TRBJ2-7, with a weak D call TRBD1 (6 bases). V lost 4 bases and J lost 4, with 11 bases in between. The V gene's germline CDR1 is DFQATT and CDR2 SNEGSKA (reference sequence). The CDR3 consists of 12 residues. CDR3 coding DNA: TGCAGTGCTATTGGGACACAGTACGAGCAGTACTTC. Its protein product is CSAIGTQYEQYF.